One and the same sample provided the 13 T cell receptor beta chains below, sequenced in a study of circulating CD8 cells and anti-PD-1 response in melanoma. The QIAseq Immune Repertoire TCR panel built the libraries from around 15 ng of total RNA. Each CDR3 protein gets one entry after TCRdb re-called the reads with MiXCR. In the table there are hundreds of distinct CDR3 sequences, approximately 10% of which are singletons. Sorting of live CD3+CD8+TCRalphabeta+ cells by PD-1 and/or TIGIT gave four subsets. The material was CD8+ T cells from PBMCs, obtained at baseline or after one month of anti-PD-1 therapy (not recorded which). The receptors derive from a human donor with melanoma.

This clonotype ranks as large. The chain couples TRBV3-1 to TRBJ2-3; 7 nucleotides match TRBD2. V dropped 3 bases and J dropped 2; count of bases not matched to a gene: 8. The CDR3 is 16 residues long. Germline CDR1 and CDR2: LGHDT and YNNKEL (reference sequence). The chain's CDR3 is CASSQSLAESTDTQYF. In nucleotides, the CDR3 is TGTGCCAGCAGCCAGTCGCTAGCGGAGTCCACAGATACGCAGTATTTT.

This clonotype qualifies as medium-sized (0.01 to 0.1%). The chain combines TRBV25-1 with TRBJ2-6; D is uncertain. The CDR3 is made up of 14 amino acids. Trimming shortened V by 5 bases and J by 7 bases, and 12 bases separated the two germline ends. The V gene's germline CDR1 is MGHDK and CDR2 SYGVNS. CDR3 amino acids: CASSKSGDANVLTF. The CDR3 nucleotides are TGTGCCAGCAGTAAATCCGGAGATGCCAACGTCCTGACTTTC.

The CDR3 bases are TGTGCCATCGGCCGGGACATTCTAGCTAGCACAGATACGCAGTATTTT. Translating gives CAIGRDILASTDTQYF. This chain links TRBV28 with TRBJ2-3, with D perhaps matching TRBD1 (6 bases). The V end was cut by 10 bases, the J end by 0 bases, with 20 bases between. This CDR3 is built from 16 residues. Looked up from germline, CDR1 is MDHEN and CDR2 is SYDVKM.

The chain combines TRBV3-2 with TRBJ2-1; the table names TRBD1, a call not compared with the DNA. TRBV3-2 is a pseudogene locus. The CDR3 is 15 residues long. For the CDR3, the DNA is TGTGCCAGCAGCTCCCCGGACAGGCCCTACAATGAGCAGTTCTTC. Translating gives CASSSPDRPYNEQFF.

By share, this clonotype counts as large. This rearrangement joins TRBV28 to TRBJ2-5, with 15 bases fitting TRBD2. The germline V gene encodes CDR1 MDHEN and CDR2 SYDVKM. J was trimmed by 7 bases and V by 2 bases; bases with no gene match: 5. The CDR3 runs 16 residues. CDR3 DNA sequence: TGTGCCAGCAGTTTACGGACTAGCGGGAGGGCTCGGACCCAGTACTTC. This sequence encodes CASSLRTSGRARTQYF.

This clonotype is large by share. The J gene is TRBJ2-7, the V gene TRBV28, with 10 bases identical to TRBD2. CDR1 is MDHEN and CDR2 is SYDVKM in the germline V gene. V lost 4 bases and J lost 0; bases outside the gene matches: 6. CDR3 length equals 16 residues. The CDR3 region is CASSSLSGRASYEQYF. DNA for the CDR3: TGTGCCAGCAGTTCACTGAGCGGGAGGGCCTCCTACGAGCAGTACTTC.

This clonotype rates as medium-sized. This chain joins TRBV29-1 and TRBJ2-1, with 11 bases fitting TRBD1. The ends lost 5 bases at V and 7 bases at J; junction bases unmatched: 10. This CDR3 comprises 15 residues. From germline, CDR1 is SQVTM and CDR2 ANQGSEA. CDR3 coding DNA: TGCAGCGTTAGACGGACAGGGGGCGCATTGAATGAGCAGTTCTTC. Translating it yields CSVRRTGGALNEQFF.

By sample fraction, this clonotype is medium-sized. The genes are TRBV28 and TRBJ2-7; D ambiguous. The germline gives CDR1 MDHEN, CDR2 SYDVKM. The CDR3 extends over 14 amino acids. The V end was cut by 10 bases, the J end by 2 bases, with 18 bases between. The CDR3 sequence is CATGAGEAAYEQYF. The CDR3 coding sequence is TGTGCCACGGGTGCCGGAGAGGCCGCCTACGAGCAGTACTTC.

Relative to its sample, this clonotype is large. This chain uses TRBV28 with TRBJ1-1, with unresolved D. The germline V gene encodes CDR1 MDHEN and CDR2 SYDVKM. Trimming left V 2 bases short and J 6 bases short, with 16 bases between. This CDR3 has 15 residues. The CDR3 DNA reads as TGTGCCAGCAGTTTAACGGCAGAACCAAATGCTGAAGCTTTCTTT. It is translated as CASSLTAEPNAEAFF.

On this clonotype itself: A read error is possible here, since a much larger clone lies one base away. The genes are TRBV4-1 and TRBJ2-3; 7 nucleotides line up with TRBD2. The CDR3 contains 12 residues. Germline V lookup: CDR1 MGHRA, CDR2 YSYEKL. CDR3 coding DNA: TGCGCCTGCAGCCAAGTCGGGGGAGGGAAGTATTTT. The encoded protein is CACSQVGGGKYF.

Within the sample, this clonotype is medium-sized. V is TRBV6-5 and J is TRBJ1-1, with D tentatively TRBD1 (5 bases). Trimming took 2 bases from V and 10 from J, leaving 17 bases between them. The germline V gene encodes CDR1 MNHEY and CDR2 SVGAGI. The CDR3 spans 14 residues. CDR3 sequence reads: CASSYGGKAVGAFF. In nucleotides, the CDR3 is TGTGCCAGCAGTTACGGGGGTAAGGCCGTTGGAGCTTTCTTT.

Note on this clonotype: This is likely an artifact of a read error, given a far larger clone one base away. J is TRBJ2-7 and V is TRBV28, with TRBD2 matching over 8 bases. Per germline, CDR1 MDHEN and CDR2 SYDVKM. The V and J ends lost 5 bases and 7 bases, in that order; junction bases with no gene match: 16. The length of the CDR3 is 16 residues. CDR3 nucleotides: TGTGCCAGCAGTCCCGTCGGAGCGGGAGACCTCAGTGAGCAGTACTTC. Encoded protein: CASSPVGAGDLSEQYF.

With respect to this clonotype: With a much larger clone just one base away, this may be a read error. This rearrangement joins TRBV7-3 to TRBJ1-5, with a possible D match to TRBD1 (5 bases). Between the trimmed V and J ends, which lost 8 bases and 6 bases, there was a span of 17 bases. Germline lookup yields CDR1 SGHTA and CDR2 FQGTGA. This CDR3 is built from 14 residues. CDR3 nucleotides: TGTGCCAGCGGCGAAAGGGGAACCTGTCAGCCCCAGCATTTT. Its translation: CASGERGTCQPQHF.